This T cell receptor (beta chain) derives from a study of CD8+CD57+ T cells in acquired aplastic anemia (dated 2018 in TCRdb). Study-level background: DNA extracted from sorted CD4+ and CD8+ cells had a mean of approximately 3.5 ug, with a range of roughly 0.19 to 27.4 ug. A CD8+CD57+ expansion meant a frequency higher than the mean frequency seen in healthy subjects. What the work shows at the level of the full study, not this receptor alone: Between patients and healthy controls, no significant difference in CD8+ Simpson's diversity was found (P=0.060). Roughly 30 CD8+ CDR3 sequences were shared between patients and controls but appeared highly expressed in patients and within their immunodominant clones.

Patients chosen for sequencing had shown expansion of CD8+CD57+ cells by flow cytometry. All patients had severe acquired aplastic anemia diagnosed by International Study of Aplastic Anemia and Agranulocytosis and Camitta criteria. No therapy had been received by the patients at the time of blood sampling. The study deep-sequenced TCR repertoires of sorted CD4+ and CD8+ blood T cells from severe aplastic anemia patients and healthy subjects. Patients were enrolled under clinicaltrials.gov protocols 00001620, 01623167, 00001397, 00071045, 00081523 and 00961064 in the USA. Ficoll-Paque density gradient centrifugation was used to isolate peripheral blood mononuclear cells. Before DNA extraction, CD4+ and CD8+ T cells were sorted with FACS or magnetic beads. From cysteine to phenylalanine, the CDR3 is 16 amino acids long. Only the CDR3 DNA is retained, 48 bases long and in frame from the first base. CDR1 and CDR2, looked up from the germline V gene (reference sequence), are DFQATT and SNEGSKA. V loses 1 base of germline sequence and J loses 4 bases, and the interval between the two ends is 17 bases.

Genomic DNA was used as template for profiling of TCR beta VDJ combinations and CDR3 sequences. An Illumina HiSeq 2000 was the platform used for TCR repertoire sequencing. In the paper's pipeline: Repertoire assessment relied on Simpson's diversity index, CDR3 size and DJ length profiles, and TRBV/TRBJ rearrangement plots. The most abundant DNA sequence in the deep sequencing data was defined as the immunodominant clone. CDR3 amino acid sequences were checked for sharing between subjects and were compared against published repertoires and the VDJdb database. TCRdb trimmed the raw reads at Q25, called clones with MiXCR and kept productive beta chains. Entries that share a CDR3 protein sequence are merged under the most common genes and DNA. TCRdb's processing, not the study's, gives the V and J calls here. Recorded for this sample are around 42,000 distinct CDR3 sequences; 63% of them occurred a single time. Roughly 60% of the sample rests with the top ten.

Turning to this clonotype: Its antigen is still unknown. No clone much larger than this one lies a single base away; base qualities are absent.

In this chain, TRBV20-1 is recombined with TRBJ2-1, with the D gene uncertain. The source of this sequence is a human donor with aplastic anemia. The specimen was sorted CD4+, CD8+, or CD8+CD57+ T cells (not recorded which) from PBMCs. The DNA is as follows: TGCAGTGCTAGAGTTCCTAGAATACCTTCATACAATGAGCAGTTCTTC. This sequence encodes CSARVPRIPSYNEQFF.